The clone carrying this T cell receptor (beta chain) was counted ten times or more. Looked up from germline, CDR1 is DFQATT and CDR2 is SNEGSKA (reference sequence). V was trimmed by 7 bases and J by 1 base, leaving 22 bases between them. This CDR3 is built from 16 residues. The CDR3 regions of TCR beta were amplified from RNA transcripts. First-round RT-PCR of the TCR CDR3 relied on the HTBI primer set. Using its own MiXCR run on the multiplex PCR reads, TCRdb lists one record per CDR3 protein. This table has a few hundred thousand distinct CDR3 sequences, 18% appearing once. The entry originates in a study of T cells in Graves' hyperthyroidism and ophthalmopathy.

The sequence came from a woman aged 40 to 49 with Graves' ophthalmopathy. The sample was blood. This chain connects TRBV20-1 to TRBJ2-5; D might be TRBD1 or TRBD2, each matching 5 bases. Written as DNA, the CDR3 is TGCAGTGTAGGACTGGGACGGGTCTCATTCCAAGAGACCCAGTACTTC. Its protein product is CSVGLGRVSFQETQYF.